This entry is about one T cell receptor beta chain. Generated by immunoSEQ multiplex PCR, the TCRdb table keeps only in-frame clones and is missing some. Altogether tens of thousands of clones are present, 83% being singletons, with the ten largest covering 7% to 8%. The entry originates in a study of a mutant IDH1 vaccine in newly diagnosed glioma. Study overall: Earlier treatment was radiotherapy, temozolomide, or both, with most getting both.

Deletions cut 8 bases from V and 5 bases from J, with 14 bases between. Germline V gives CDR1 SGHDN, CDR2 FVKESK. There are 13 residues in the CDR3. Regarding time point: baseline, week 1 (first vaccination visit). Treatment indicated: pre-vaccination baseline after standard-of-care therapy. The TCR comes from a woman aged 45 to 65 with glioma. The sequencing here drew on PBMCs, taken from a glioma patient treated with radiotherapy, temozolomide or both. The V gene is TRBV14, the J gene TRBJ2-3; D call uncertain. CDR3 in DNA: TGTGCCAGCGGCGGAGACTTGCGAGATACGCAGTATTTT. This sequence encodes CASGGDLRDTQYF.